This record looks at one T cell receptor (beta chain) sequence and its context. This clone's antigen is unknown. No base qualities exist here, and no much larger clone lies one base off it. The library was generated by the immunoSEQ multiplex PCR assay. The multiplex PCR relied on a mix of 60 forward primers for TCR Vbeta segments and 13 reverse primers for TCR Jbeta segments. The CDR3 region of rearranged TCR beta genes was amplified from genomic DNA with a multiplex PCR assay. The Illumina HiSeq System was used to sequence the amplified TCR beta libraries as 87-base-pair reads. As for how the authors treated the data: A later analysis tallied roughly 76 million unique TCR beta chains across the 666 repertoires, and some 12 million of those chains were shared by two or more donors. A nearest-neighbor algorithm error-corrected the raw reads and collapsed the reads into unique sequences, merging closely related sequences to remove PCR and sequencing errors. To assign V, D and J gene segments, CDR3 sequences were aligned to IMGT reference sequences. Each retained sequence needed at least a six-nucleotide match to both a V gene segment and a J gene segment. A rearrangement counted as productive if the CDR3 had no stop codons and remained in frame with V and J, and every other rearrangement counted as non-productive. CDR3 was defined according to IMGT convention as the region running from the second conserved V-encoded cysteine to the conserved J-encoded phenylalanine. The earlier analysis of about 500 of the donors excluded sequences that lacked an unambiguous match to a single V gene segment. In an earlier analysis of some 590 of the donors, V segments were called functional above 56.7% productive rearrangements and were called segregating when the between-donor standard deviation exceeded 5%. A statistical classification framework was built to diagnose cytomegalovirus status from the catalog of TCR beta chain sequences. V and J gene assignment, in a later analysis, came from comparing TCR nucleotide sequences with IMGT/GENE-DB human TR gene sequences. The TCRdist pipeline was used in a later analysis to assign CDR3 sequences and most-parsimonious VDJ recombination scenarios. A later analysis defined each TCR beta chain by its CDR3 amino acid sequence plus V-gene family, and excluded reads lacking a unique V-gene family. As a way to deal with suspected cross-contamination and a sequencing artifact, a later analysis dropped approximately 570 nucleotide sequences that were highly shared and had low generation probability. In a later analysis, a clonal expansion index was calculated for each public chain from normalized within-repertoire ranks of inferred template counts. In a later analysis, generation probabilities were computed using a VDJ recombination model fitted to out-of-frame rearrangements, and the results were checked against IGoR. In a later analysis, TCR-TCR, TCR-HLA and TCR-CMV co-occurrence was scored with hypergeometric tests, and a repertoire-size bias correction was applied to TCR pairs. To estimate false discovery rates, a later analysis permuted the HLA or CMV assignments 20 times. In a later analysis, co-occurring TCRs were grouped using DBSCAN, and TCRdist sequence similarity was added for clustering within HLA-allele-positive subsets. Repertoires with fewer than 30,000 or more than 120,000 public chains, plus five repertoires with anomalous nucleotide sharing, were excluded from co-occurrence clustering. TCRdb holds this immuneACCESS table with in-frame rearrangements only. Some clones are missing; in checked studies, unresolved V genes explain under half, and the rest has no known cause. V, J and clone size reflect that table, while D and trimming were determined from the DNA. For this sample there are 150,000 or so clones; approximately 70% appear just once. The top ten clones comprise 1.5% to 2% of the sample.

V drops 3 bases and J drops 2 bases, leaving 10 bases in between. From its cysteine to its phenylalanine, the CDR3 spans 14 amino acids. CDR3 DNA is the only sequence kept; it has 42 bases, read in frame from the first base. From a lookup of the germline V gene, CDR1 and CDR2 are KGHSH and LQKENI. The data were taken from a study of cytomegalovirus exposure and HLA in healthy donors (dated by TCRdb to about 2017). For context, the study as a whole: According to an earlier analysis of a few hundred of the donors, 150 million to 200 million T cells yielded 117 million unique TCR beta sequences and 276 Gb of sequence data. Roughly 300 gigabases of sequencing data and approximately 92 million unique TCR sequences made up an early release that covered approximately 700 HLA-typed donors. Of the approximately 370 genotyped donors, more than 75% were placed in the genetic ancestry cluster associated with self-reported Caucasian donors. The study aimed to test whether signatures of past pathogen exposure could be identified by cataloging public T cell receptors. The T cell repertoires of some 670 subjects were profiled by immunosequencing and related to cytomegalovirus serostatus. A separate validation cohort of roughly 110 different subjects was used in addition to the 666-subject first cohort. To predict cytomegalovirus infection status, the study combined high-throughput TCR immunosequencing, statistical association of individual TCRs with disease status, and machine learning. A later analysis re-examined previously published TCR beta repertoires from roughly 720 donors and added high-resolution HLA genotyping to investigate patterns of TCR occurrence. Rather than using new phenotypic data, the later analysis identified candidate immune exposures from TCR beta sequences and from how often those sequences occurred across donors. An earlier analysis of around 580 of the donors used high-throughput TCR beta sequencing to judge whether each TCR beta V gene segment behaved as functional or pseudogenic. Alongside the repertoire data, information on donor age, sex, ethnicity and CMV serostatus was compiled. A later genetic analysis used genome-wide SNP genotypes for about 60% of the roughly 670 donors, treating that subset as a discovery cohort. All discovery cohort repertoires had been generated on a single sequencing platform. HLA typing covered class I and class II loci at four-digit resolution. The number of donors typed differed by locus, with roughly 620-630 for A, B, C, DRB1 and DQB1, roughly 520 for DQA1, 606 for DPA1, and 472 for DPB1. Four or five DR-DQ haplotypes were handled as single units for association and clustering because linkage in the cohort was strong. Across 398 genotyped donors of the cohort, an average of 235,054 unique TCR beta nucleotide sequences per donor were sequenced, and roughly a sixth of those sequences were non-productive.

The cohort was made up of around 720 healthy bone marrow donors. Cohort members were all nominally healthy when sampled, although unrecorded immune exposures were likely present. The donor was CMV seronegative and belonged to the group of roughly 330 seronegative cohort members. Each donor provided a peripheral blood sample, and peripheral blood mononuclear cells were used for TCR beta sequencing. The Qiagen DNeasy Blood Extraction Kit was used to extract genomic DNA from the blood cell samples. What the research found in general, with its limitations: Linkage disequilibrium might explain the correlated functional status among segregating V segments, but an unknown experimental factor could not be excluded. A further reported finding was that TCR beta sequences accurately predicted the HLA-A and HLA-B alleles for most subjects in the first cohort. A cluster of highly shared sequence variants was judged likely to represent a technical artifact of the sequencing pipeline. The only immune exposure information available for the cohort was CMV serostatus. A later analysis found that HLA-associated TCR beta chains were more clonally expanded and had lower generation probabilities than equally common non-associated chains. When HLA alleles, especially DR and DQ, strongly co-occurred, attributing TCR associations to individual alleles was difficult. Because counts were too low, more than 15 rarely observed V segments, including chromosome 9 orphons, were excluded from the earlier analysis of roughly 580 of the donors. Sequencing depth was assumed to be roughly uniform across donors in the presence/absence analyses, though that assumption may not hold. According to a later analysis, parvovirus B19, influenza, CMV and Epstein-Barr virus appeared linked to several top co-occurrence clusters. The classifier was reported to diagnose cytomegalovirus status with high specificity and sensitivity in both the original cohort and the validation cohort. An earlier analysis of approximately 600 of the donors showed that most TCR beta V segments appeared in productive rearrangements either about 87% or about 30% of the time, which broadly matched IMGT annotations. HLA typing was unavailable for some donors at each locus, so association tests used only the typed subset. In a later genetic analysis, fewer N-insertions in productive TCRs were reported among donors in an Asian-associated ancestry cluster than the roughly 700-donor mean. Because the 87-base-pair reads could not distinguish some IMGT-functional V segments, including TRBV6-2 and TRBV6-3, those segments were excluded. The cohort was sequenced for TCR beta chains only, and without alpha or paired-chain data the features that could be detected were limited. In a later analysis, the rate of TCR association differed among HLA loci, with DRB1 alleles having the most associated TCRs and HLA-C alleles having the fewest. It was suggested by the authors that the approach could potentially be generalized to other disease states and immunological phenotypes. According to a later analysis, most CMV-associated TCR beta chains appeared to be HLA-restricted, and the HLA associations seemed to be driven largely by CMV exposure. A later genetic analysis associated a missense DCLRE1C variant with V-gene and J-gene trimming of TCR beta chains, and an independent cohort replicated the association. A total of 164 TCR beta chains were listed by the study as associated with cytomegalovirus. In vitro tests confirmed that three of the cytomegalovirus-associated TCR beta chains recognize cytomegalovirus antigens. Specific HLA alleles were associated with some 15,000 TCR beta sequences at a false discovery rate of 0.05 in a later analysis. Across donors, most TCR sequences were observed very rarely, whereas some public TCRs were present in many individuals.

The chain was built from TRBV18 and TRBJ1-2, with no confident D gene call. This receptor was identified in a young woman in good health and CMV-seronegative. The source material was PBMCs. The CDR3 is CASSPLTENYGYTF. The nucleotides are TGTGCCAGCTCACCCCTAACAGAGAACTATGGCTACACCTTC.